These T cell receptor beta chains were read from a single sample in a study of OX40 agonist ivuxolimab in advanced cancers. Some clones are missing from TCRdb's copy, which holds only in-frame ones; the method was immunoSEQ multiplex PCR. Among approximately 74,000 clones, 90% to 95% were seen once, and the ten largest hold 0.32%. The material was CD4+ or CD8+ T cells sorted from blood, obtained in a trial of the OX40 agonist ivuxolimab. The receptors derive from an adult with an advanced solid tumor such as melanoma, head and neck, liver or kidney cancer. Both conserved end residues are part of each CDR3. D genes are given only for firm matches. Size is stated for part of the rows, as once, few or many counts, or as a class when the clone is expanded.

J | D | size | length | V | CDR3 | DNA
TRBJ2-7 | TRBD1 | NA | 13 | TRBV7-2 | CASSLDRLYEQYF | TGTGCCAGCAGCTTGGACAGGCTTTACGAGCAGTACTTC
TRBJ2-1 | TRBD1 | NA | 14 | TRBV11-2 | CASSQDRLGGEQFF | TGTGCCAGCAGCCAGGACAGGTTGGGCGGTGAGCAGTTCTTC
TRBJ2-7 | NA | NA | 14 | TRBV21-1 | CASSYRQGGYEQYF | TGTGCCAGCAGCTATCGACAGGGGGGCTACGAGCAGTACTTC
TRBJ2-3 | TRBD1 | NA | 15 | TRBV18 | CASSPPGQAQMAQYF | TGTGCCAGCTCACCGCCGGGACAGGCACAGATGGCGCAGTATTTT
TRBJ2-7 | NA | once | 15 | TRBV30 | CAWGLKQGFALEQYF | TGTGCCTGGGGACTCAAACAGGGATTTGCCCTCGAGCAGTACTTC
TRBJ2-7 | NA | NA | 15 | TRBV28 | CASSYPAGASYEQYF | TGTGCCAGCAGTTACCCAGCTGGGGCCTCCTACGAGCAGTACTTC
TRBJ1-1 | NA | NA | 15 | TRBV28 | CASSLSPGLNTEAFF | TGTGCCAGCAGTTTATCCCCGGGCTTGAACACTGAAGCTTTCTTT
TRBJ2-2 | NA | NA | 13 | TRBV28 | CASSLLSTGELFF | TGTGCCAGCAGTTTACTAAGCACCGGGGAGCTGTTTTTT
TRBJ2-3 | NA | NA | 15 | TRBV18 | CASSGTGQSTDTQYF | TGTGCCAGCTCAGGAACAGGGCAGAGCACAGATACGCAGTATTTT
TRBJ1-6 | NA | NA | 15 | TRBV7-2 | CASSLGRVSNSPLHF | TGTGCCAGCAGCTTAGGCAGGGTTTCTAATTCACCCCTCCACTTT
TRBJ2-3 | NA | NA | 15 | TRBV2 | CASSVWGAGTDTQYF | TGTGCCAGCAGTGTCTGGGGGGCCGGTACAGATACGCAGTATTTT
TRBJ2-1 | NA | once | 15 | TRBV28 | CASCKVPREGNEQFF | TGTGCCAGCTGTAAGGTGCCAAGGGAAGGCAATGAGCAGTTCTTC
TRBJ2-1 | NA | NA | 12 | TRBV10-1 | CASSEPNNEQFF | TGCGCCAGCAGTGAGCCTAACAATGAGCAGTTCTTC
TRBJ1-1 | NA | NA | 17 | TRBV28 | CASSLSRGRGPNTEAFF | TGTGCCAGCAGTTTATCTCGGGGGCGAGGACCGAACACTGAAGCTTTCTTT